Each of the 27 T cell receptor beta chains below was sequenced from the same sample in a study of cytomegalovirus exposure and HLA in healthy donors. Assay: immunoSEQ multiplex PCR; the TCRdb copy retains only in-frame clones and omits some. The sample has some 140,000 clones, 80% to 90% seen once; the top ten hold less than 3%. Sequenced sample: PBMCs. These receptor sequences come from a man between 18 and 29 years old in good health and CMV-seronegative.

The V and J genes are TRBV6-1 and TRBJ1-2; the match to TRBD1 covers 7 bases. Per germline, CDR1 MNHNS and CDR2 SASEGT. This CDR3 region has 16 residues. The V gene end was trimmed by 4 bases and the J gene end by 2 bases; junction bases not matched to a gene: 10. DNA of the CDR3: TGTGCCAGCAGTGTGAGGAGGGGGCCCGAAAACTATGGCTACACCTTC. Translated: CASSVRRGPENYGYTF.

The chain employs TRBV19 and TRBJ2-7, with 12 positions matching TRBD1. Germline V CDR1 and CDR2: LNHDA, SQIVND (reference sequence). CDR3 size: 15 residues. With 2 bases clipped from V and 5 bases from J, the junction kept 4 bases outside the gene matches. The chain's CDR3 is CASSILGQGADEQYF. CDR3 bases: TGTGCCAGTAGTATACTGGGACAGGGGGCGGACGAGCAGTACTTC.

This chain uses TRBV25-1 with TRBJ2-2, with unresolved D. This CDR3 spans 14 amino acids. Trimming shortened V by 0 bases and J by 1 base, and 3 bases separated the two germline ends. Germline CDR1 and CDR2: MGHDK and SYGVNS. CDR3 sequence: CASSEYRNTGELFF. The DNA for the CDR3 is TGTGCCAGCAGTGAATACAGGAACACCGGGGAGCTGTTTTTT.

The J gene is TRBJ1-2, the V gene TRBV7-6; the match to TRBD1 covers 8 bases. V trimming: 5 bases; J trimming: 4 bases; junction bases outside the gene matches: 6. The CDR3 consists of 14 residues. Germline assignment: CDR1 SGHVS and CDR2 FNYEAQ. DNA of the CDR3: TGTGCCAGCAGCCCACCGGACAGGGCCTATGGCTACACCTTC. Its translation is CASSPPDRAYGYTF.

The gene calls are TRBV7-2 and TRBJ1-6; D is perhaps TRBD1 (5 bases). Germline V lookup: CDR1 SGHTA, CDR2 FQGNSA. Trimming pared 4 bases from V and 8 bases from J, leaving 9 bases between. The CDR3 contains 13 residues. CDR3 sequence: CASSSQQDSPLHF. In nucleotides, the CDR3 is TGTGCCAGCAGCTCGCAACAGGATTCACCCCTCCACTTT.

This sequence joins TRBV27 and TRBJ2-3, with D unresolved. Trimming shortened V by 0 bases and J by 4 bases, and 11 bases separated the two germline ends. The CDR3 runs to 15 residues. Germline V lookup: CDR1 MNHEY, CDR2 SMNVEV (reference sequence). The CDR3 loop is CASSLSPELSDTQYF. For the CDR3, the DNA is TGTGCCAGCAGTTTATCTCCTGAGTTGTCAGATACGCAGTATTTT.

The V gene is TRBV10-3, the J gene TRBJ1-2; 11 bases align to TRBD1. The germline V gene has CDR1 ENHRY and CDR2 SYGVKD. V shed 6 bases, J shed 4 bases, and the junction held 28 bases outside the gene matches. CDR3 length: 22 residues. CDR3 region: CAISRRGDSTGTGGLHSYGYTF. The CDR3 DNA is TGTGCCATCAGCAGGCGAGGCGATTCTACCGGGACAGGGGGTCTCCATAGCTATGGCTACACCTTC.

The rearrangement links TRBV25-1 to TRBJ2-3; 7 positions agree with TRBD1. CDR3 size: 16 residues. The trim removed 1 base at V and 4 bases at J, leaving 8 bases unmatched. Germline CDR1 is MGHDK and CDR2 is SYGVNS. CDR3: CASSEFGDRVADTQYF. CDR3 DNA: TGTGCCAGCAGTGAATTCGGTGACAGGGTGGCAGATACGCAGTATTTT.

This chain uses TRBV18 with TRBJ2-5; 8 bases agree with TRBD1. Trimming cost V 2 bases and J 3 bases; bases outside gene matches: 17. The CDR3 is 19 amino acids. Germline V gene data show CDR1 as KGHSH and CDR2 as LQKENI. CDR3 protein: CASSPWVGSDRGLKETQYF. The CDR3 bases are TGTGCCAGCTCACCATGGGTCGGATCTGACAGGGGCCTTAAAGAGACCCAGTACTTC.

About this clone: A much bigger clone sits one base away, suggesting this may be a read error. The chain recombines TRBV19 with TRBJ2-7; 9 bases agree with TRBD1. With 9 bases clipped from V and 6 bases from J, the junction kept 3 bases outside the gene matches. The CDR3 has 11 residues. The germline V gene encodes CDR1 LNHDA and CDR2 SQIVND (reference sequence). Here the CDR3 DNA reads TGTGCCAGCAGGGACAGGGCCGAGCAGTACTTC. It codes for CASRDRAEQYF. Based on the CDR3 plus reference TRBV19 and TRBJ2-7, the full variable domain is DGGITQSPKYLFRKEGQNVTLSCEQNLNHDAMYWYRQDPGQGLRLIYYSQIVNDFQKGDIAEGYSVSREKKESFPLTVTSAQKNPTAFYLCASRDRAEQYFGPGTRLTVT.

V is TRBV6-6 and J is TRBJ2-7; D not resolved. The CDR3 runs 15 residues. Trimming removed 0 bases at V and 0 bases at J, with 9 bases between. From germline, CDR1 is MNHNY and CDR2 SVGAGI (reference sequence). For the CDR3, the DNA is TGTGCCAGCAGTTACTCGAATCCTACCTCCTACGAGCAGTACTTC. This codes for CASSYSNPTSYEQYF.

The rearrangement links TRBV5-4 to TRBJ2-7, with 9 bases matching TRBD2. CDR1 is SGHNT and CDR2 is YYREEE in the germline V gene (reference sequence). Germline trimming cut 0 bases from V and 6 bases from J; bases unmatched to any gene: 13. The CDR3 contains 17 residues. CDR3 coding DNA: TGTGCCAGCAGCTTGGAACTCTTAGCGGGAGAGGAACTCGAGCAGTACTTC. It translates to CASSLELLAGEELEQYF. Full variable domain (missing parts from reference TRBV5-4 and TRBJ2-7): ETGVTQSPTHLIKTRGQQVTLRCSSQSGHNTVSWYQQALGQGPQFIFQYYREEENGRGNFPPRFSGLQFPNYSSELNVNALELDDSALYLCASSLELLAGEELEQYFGPGTRLTVT.

This chain joins TRBV6-4 and TRBJ1-2; D remains ambiguous. The CDR3 is 13 amino acids. The V and J ends lost 6 bases and 8 bases respectively, with 16 bases between them. Germline assignment: CDR1 MRHNA and CDR2 SNTAGT. The CDR3 protein is CASRPTGEGGYTF. The CDR3 DNA is TGTGCCAGCAGGCCAACGGGAGAAGGCGGCTACACCTTC.

This chain uses TRBV10-3 with TRBJ2-1, with 12 bases lining up with TRBD2. The CDR3 extends over 15 amino acids. With V trimmed by 10 bases and J by 4 bases, 8 bases remained unmatched. Germline CDR1 reads ENHRY; CDR2 reads SYGVKD. The CDR3 is CATIHGLAGYNEQFF. The CDR3 DNA sequence: TGTGCCACTATACATGGACTAGCGGGGTACAATGAGCAGTTCTTC.

The chain carries TRBV5-1 and TRBJ2-7; a possible D gene is TRBD1 (6 bases). The CDR3 covers 15 residues. Trimming shortened V by 3 bases and J by 3 bases, and 16 bases separated the two germline ends. The germline V gene has CDR1 SGHRS and CDR2 YFSETQ. CDR3 DNA: TGCGCCAGCAGCTCAGCCCCCGGGACAAGCTACGAGCAGTACTTC. As protein: CASSSAPGTSYEQYF.

The chain joins TRBV7-9 to TRBJ2-2; D is perhaps TRBD1 (7 bases). Germline CDR1 reads SEHNR; CDR2 reads FQNEAQ (reference sequence). The CDR3 has 17 residues. V lost 5 bases, J lost 4 bases, and 20 bases lay in between. The CDR3 nucleotides are TGTGCCAGCAGCCCGCCGACAGGGAGGCAGGGCACCGGGGAGCTGTTTTTT. As protein: CASSPPTGRQGTGELFF.

The genes are TRBV10-1 and TRBJ2-7, with D perhaps TRBD1 (5 bases). The CDR3 is made up of 15 amino acids. Germline lookup yields CDR1 WNHNN and CDR2 SYGVQD (reference sequence). Trimming left V 3 bases short and J 0 bases short, with 12 bases between. The CDR3 loop reads CASSDHGHPSYEQYF. CDR3 nucleotide sequence: TGCGCCAGCAGTGATCACGGACACCCCTCCTACGAGCAGTACTTC.

The count of this clone is one. V usage is TRBV9 and J usage is TRBJ2-1; 8 bases line up with TRBD2. The CDR3 length is 13 residues. The ends lost 4 bases at V and 7 bases at J; junction bases unmatched: 4. From germline, CDR1 is SGDLS and CDR2 YYNGEE. CDR3 in amino acids: CASSSGSWNEQFF. The CDR3 nucleotides read TGTGCCAGCAGCAGCGGGAGTTGGAATGAGCAGTTCTTC.

The count of this clone is one. The chain is built from TRBV5-1 and TRBJ2-2, with TRBD1 as a possible D gene (6 bases). The germline V and J ends were trimmed by 1 base and 1 base, with 8 bases remaining between them. Germline-derived CDR1 and CDR2 are SGHRS and YFSETQ. CDR3 size: 15 residues. The CDR3 here is CASSLSGQNTGELFF. The CDR3 DNA is TGCGCCAGCAGCTTGTCGGGACAGAACACCGGGGAGCTGTTTTTT.

The chain couples TRBV28 to TRBJ2-7; D might be TRBD2 (6 bases). Germline-derived CDR1 and CDR2 are MDHEN and SYDVKM. Trimming took off 5 bases at V and 3 bases at J, with 23 bases between the two ends. The CDR3 loop spans 17 amino acids. The CDR3 reads CASSTQTDSGGHYEQYF. The CDR3 nucleotides are TGTGCCAGCAGTACTCAAACTGACAGTGGAGGGCACTACGAGCAGTACTTC.

The rearrangement joins TRBV5-4 to TRBJ2-1; D is perhaps TRBD1 (5 bases). V lost 1 base to trimming and J lost 0 bases, with 8 bases between them. The CDR3 loop spans 15 amino acids. The germline V gene has CDR1 SGHNT and CDR2 YYREEE (reference sequence). The CDR3 loop is CASSLTGDSYNEQFF. The CDR3 region has the DNA TGTGCCAGCAGCTTGACAGGTGACTCCTACAATGAGCAGTTCTTC.

The V and J genes are TRBV4-2 and TRBJ2-1, with D possibly being TRBD2 (5 bases). This CDR3 has 16 residues. Trimming removed 0 bases from V and 2 bases from J, with 11 bases in between. Germline V gene sequence: CDR1 LGHNA, CDR2 YNFKEQ. The CDR3 region has the DNA TGTGCCAGCAGCCAAGACGCAGGACTGACCTACAATGAGCAGTTCTTC. Translation gives CASSQDAGLTYNEQFF.

This chain joins TRBV13 and TRBJ1-2; D possibly corresponds to TRBD1 (5 bases). Germline CDR1 PRHDT, CDR2 FYEKMQ (reference sequence). This CDR3 is built from 13 residues. V gave up 2 bases and J gave up 1 base, with 5 bases separating them. The CDR3 loop is CASSLQGNYGYTF. CDR3 nucleotide sequence: TGTGCCAGCAGCTTACAGGGTAACTATGGCTACACCTTC. Combining the CDR3 with reference TRBV13 and TRBJ1-2 gives the whole variable domain AAGVIQSPRHLIKEKRETATLKCYPIPRHDTVYWYQQGPGQDPQFLISFYEKMQSDKGSIPDRFSAQQFSDYHSELNMSSLELGDSALYFCASSLQGNYGYTFGSGTRLTVV.

The gene calls are TRBV28 and TRBJ2-7; the match to TRBD1 covers 7 bases. The germline CDR1 and CDR2 sequences are MDHEN and SYDVKM. This CDR3 is built from 15 residues. The V segment lost 2 bases and the J segment 1 base; nucleotides outside the gene matches: 5. The CDR3 DNA is TGTGCCAGCAGTTTAGAGAGGGGGCGATCCTACGAGCAGTACTTC. This sequence encodes CASSLERGRSYEQYF.

The V gene is TRBV18, the J gene TRBJ2-7; D is unclear. Trimming left V 3 bases short and J 0 bases short, with 9 bases between. Germline V gives CDR1 KGHSH, CDR2 LQKENI. CDR3 length equals 14 residues. In nucleotides, the CDR3 is TGTGCCAGCTCACCGCCACTGAGCTCCTACGAGCAGTACTTC. This gives the protein CASSPPLSSYEQYF.

The chain combines TRBV10-3 with TRBJ2-1, with TRBD2 as a possible D gene (5 bases). CDR1 and CDR2 from the germline V gene are ENHRY and SYGVKD. Trimming stripped 4 bases from V and 4 bases from J, with 14 bases between. This CDR3 has 15 amino acids. CDR3 protein: CAISGGAVGYNEQFF. The CDR3 coding sequence is TGTGCCATCAGTGGGGGAGCAGTGGGGTACAATGAGCAGTTCTTC.

The V gene is TRBV2, the J gene TRBJ2-5; D might be TRBD1 (5 bases). Germline V lookup: CDR1 SNHLY, CDR2 FYNNEI. Between the trimmed V and J ends, which lost 8 bases and 1 base, there was a span of 17 bases. The CDR3 is 15 amino acids. The CDR3 DNA reads as TGTGCCAGCTCCTTCGACAAGACAGCCCAAGAGACCCAGTACTTC. Encoded protein: CASSFDKTAQETQYF.